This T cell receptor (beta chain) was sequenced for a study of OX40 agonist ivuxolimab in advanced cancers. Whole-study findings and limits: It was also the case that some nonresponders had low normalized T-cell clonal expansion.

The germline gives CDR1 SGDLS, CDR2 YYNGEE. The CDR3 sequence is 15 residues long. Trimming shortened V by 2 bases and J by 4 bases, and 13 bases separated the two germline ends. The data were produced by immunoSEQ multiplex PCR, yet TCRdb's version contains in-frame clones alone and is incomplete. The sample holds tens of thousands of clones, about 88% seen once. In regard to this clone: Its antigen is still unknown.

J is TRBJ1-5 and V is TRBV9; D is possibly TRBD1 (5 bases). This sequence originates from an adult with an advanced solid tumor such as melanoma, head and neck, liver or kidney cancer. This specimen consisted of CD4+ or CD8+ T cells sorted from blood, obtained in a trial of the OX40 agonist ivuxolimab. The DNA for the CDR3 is TGTGCCAGCAGCGTCACCGGGACCGTGAATCAGCCCCAGCATTTT. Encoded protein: CASSVTGTVNQPQHF.